The sequence of this TCR beta chain was determined in a study of T cells in Graves' hyperthyroidism and ophthalmopathy. Amplified TCR beta CDR3 regions derived from RNA transcripts. RT-PCR in the first round (using the HTBI primer set) targeted the TCR CDR3. TCRdb passed the multiplex PCR reads through MiXCR, listing each CDR3 protein once. The data hold some 370,000 distinct CDR3 sequences, with about 14% observed a single time. V shed 3 bases and J 5 bases; nucleotides not matched to a gene: 7. CDR1 and CDR2 from the germline V gene are KGHDR and SFDVKD. The CDR3 length is 15 residues. This clonotype was observed at least ten times.

What was sequenced was blood. The chain uses TRBV24-1 and TRBJ2-5; TRBD1 matches at 8 bases. The clonotype was recovered from a man over 45 with Graves' ophthalmopathy. As DNA, the CDR3 is TGTGCCACCAGTGATACGAGACAGGGGTTGGAGACCCAGTACTTC. Translating gives CATSDTRQGLETQYF.